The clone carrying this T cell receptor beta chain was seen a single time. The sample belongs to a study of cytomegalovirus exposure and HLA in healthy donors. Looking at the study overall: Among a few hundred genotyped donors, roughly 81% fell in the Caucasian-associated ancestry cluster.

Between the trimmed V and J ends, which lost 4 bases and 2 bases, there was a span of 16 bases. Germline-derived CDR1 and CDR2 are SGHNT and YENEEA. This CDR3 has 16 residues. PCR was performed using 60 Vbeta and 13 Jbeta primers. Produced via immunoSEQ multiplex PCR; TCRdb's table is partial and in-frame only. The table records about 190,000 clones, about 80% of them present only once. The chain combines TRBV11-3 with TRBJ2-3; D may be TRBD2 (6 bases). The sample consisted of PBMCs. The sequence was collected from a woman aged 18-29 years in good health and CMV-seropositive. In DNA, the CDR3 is TGTGCCAGCAGCTATCCCTCGCGGGGCGACACAGATACGCAGTATTTT. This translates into CASSYPSRGDTDTQYF. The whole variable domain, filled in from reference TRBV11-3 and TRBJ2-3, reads EAGVVQSPRYKIIEKKQPVAFWCNPISGHNTLYWYLQNLGQGPELLIRYENEEAVDDSQLPKDRFSAERLKGVDSTLKIQPAELGDSAVYLCASSYPSRGDTDTQYFGPGTRLTVL.